This T cell receptor beta chain was recorded in a study of cytomegalovirus exposure and HLA in healthy donors. The junction had 10 bases not matched to a gene; V was cut back by 2 bases and J by 8 bases. The germline gives CDR1 MNHEY, CDR2 SMNVEV (reference sequence). The CDR3 runs to 16 residues. The PCR ran on 60 Vbeta and 13 Jbeta primers. Sequencing was performed with immunoSEQ multiplex PCR; in TCRdb, only in-frame clones are kept and a portion is missing. The table lists about 150,000 clones, roughly three quarters of them singletons. This clonotype was sampled from a man aged 40-49 years in good health and CMV-seronegative. The rearrangement links TRBV27 to TRBJ2-7; 12 nucleotides match TRBD2. Sequencing input: PBMCs. CDR3 region: CASSLNPLAGGPQQYF. CDR3 DNA sequence: TGTGCCAGCAGTTTAAACCCCCTAGCGGGAGGGCCCCAGCAGTACTTC.